The following is a TCR beta chain sequence with its context. The sample belongs to a study of patients and donors after allogeneic stem cell transplantation. TCRdb redid the calling of the RT-PCR reads with MiXCR, one entry per CDR3 protein. The sample holds about 70,000 distinct CDR3 sequences, about 30% seen once. Per germline, CDR1 SQVTM and CDR2 ANQGSEA. The CDR3 contains 14 residues. J gave up 4 bases and V 7 bases, and 12 bases lay outside the gene matches. The V and J genes are TRBV29-1 and TRBJ1-2; 7 nucleotides align to TRBD1. Sequenced sample: blood, either unsorted or a sorted T cell fraction (not recorded which). The TCR was taken from a human donor who was either an allogeneic HSCT recipient or a stem cell or donor lymphocyte infusion donor (not recorded which). It is not recorded whose cells these are; they may come from a transplant donor. The CDR3 DNA reads as TGCAGCGCTCCTAACCGGGACAGCGCCTATGGCTACACCTTC. Protein product: CSAPNRDSAYGYTF.